Following are 5 T cell receptor beta chains from one sample sequenced in a study of T cells after yellow fever vaccination. From the 5' RACE reads, TCRdb called clonotypes with MiXCR, one entry per CDR3 protein. The repertoire has about 330,000 distinct CDR3 sequences, 8% to 9.5% of them found once; the top ten carry approximately 15%. Material: PBMCs, obtained roughly 46 days after the first yellow fever vaccination. These TCRs come from a man younger than 35 who received the YFV17D yellow fever vaccine.

Only a few counts were recorded for this clonotype. V and J are TRBV3-1 and TRBJ2-5; D is possibly TRBD2 (7 bases). The V and J ends lost 8 bases and 5 bases respectively, with 21 bases between them. The CDR3 extends over 15 amino acids. In germline, CDR1 is LGHDT, CDR2 YNNKEL (reference sequence). The CDR3 here is CASYHTAGAGETQYF. CDR3 sequence (DNA): TGTGCCAGCTACCACACCGCGGGGGCCGGGGAGACCCAGTACTTC.

The genes are TRBV4-1 and TRBJ2-5, with D hard to call. Germline CDR1 MGHRA, CDR2 YSYEKL. The CDR3 runs 14 residues. V gave up 1 base and J gave up 1 base, with 7 bases separating them. The CDR3 region is CASSQVYSQETQYF. CDR3 bases: TGCGCCAGCAGCCAAGTGTATTCCCAAGAGACCCAGTACTTC.

The sample holds a few counts of this clonotype. The CDR3 DNA sequence: TGTGCCAGCAGTGTTCAGACTAGCGGGGGAACAGATACGCAGTATTTT. Protein sequence: CASSVQTSGGTDTQYF. The chain recombines TRBV2 with TRBJ2-3; TRBD2 matches 12 bases. After removal of 4 bases from V and 3 bases from J, the junction contained 5 bases not matched to a gene. The length of the CDR3 is 16 residues. Germline loops: CDR1 SNHLY, CDR2 FYNNEI.

The V call is TRBV7-2, the J call TRBJ1-5; unclear D gene. V was shortened by 5 bases and J by 9 bases, with 17 bases between the two germline ends. Germline assignment: CDR1 SGHTA and CDR2 FQGNSA. This CDR3 contains 14 residues. CDR3 amino acids: CASSLASLGRPQHF. DNA for the CDR3: TGTGCCAGCAGCCTTGCCTCCTTGGGGAGGCCCCAGCATTTT. The variable domain in full, completed from reference TRBV7-2 and TRBJ1-5, reads GAGVSQSPSNKVTEKGKDVELRCDPISGHTALYWYRQSLGQGLEFLIYFQGNSAPDKSGLPSDRFSAERTGGSVSTLTIQRTQQEDSAVYLCASSLASLGRPQHFGDGTRLSIL.

This clonotype was found a few times. This chain joins TRBV7-8 and TRBJ2-1, with D possibly matching TRBD1 (6 bases). Trimming cost V 0 bases and J 4 bases, with 19 bases left between them. The length of the CDR3 is 18 residues. Germline-derived CDR1 and CDR2 are SGHVS and FQNEAQ. The CDR3 coding sequence is TGTGCCAGCAGCTTAGCAGTCCGGCAGGGGCGGGCGTACAATGAGCAGTTCTTC. It codes for CASSLAVRQGRAYNEQFF.